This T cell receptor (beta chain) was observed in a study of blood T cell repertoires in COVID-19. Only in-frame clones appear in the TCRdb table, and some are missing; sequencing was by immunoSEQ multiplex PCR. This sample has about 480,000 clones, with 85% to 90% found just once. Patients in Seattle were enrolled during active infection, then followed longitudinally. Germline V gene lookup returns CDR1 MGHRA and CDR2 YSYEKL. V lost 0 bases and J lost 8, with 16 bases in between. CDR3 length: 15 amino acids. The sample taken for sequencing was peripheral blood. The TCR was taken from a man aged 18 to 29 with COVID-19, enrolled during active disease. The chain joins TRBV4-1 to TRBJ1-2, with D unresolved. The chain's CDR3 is CASSQDRGSLVGYTF. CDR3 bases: TGCGCCAGCAGCCAAGACCGGGGTAGTTTGGTGGGCTACACCTTC.